This entry lists 3 T cell receptor beta chains sequenced from one sample in a study of blood T cell repertoires in COVID-19. Here immunoSEQ multiplex PCR was the method, and the copy in TCRdb shows in-frame clones only, minus some. The profile shows roughly 49,000 clones, roughly 70% of them singletons. Sample: peripheral blood. These receptors were obtained from a woman aged 65 to 85 with acute or convalescent COVID-19.

V is TRBV19 and J is TRBJ1-3; no reliable D call. Trimming took off 7 bases at V and 8 bases at J, with 18 bases between the two ends. The CDR3 consists of 14 residues. CDR1 and CDR2 from the germline V gene are LNHDA and SQIVND (reference sequence). The DNA of the CDR3 is TGTGCCAGTACCAAGAACCACTATCTAGACACCATATATTTT. It encodes CASTKNHYLDTIYF.

The table lists this clone with a count of one. The chain combines TRBV6-5 with TRBJ1-4, with 8 bases aligning to TRBD1. V gave up 6 bases and J gave up 7 bases; unmatched junction bases: 7. The CDR3 length is 14 residues. CDR1 and CDR2 (germline): MNHEY, SVGAGI. This chain's CDR3 is CASSGGQAVEKLFF. CDR3 nucleotide sequence: TGTGCCAGCAGCGGGGGACAGGCGGTTGAAAAACTGTTTTTT.

The gene calls are TRBV28 and TRBJ2-7, with D tentatively TRBD2 (5 bases). The CDR3 runs to 14 residues. The germline gives CDR1 MDHEN, CDR2 SYDVKM. The ends were cut back, 6 bases at V and 0 bases at J, with 12 bases in the middle. The CDR3 is CASSTGLGSYEQYF. The CDR3 DNA follows: TGTGCCAGCAGCACTGGACTGGGCTCCTACGAGCAGTACTTC.